What follows are 28 T cell receptor beta chains derived from one specimen sequenced in a study of T-cell reconstitution after alpha-beta-depleted transplantation in children. Unique molecular identifiers were incorporated into the prepared TCRbeta library. TCRdb re-analysed the PCR reads in MiXCR, keeping a single row per CDR3 protein. The data contain nearly 400,000 distinct CDR3 sequences, about 20% of them singletons. The source material was PBMCs from the stem cell graft donor, sampled from the stem cell graft. The receptors originated from a human donor who donated a stem cell graft to a child with acute myeloid leukemia.

Only a few counts were recorded for this clonotype. V gene TRBV5-5 combines with J gene TRBJ2-5; no definite D call. Germline V gives CDR1 SGHKS, CDR2 YYEKEE (reference sequence). With 4 bases removed from V and 5 bases from J, the gap between germline ends came to 15 bases. CDR3 size: 14 residues. The CDR3 nucleotides are TGTGCCAGCAGCCACGATGAGCCCCAGGAGACCCAGTACTTC. Translating gives CASSHDEPQETQYF. Full variable domain (missing parts from reference TRBV5-5 and TRBJ2-5): DAGVTQSPTHLIKTRGQQVTLRCSPISGHKSVSWYQQVLGQGPQFIFQYYEKEERGRGNFPDRFSARQFPNYSSELNVNALLLGDSALYLCASSHDEPQETQYFGPGTRLLVL.

This clonotype was detected ten times or more. The CDR3 loop reads CSVERALTGEQYF. The CDR3 nucleotides read TGCAGCGTTGAGAGGGCGCTAACTGGCGAGCAGTACTTC. The chain recombines TRBV29-1 with TRBJ2-7, with D possibly being TRBD2 (5 bases). Trimming removed 3 bases at V and 6 bases at J, with 15 bases between. The germline V gene has CDR1 SQVTM and CDR2 ANQGSEA. The CDR3 runs 13 residues.

This chain joins TRBV5-1 and TRBJ2-7, with TRBD1 identical over 8 bases. The germline CDR1 and CDR2 sequences are SGHRS and YFSETQ. The CDR3 length is 15 residues. Trimming at V came to 4 bases and at J to 3 bases, leaving 9 bases not matched to a gene. The CDR3 sequence is CASSAAGQGDYEQYF. For the CDR3, the DNA is TGCGCCAGCAGCGCCGCCGGACAGGGTGACTACGAGCAGTACTTC.

A few counts support this clonotype. CDR3 protein: CASSLDRMKETQYF. The CDR3 DNA reads as TGTGCCAGCAGCTTAGATCGGATGAAAGAGACCCAGTACTTC. The chain couples TRBV11-2 to TRBJ2-5, with unresolved D. Germline assignment: CDR1 SGHAT and CDR2 FQNNGV. The CDR3 spans 14 residues. V lost 0 bases to trimming and J lost 3 bases, with 8 bases between them.

This clonotype was seen only a few times. V and J are TRBV9 and TRBJ2-7, with 7 nucleotides matching TRBD1. The CDR3 loop spans 15 amino acids. Trimming at V came to 4 bases and at J to 7 bases, leaving 14 bases not matched to a gene. Germline assignment: CDR1 SGDLS and CDR2 YYNGEE. In DNA form, the CDR3 reads TGTGCCAGCAGCCCCACAGGGGCGCTGAAGGGAGAGCAGTACTTC. Translating it yields CASSPTGALKGEQYF.

This clonotype came up a few times. V usage is TRBV29-1 and J usage is TRBJ2-1, with 13 bases matching TRBD2. Losses at the gene ends were 3 bases for V and 8 bases for J; bases not matched to a gene: 10. CDR3 length: 16 amino acids. CDR1 is SQVTM and CDR2 is ANQGSEA in the germline V gene. CDR3 nucleotide sequence: TGCAGCGTTGATGGCCGACTAGCGGGAGGTTTAGATGAGCAGTTCTTC. Translating gives CSVDGRLAGGLDEQFF.

This clonotype was observed a few times. The chain couples TRBV12-3 or TRBV12-4 to TRBJ1-2; D gene ambiguous. V dropped 5 bases and J dropped 1 base, with 8 bases sitting between them. The CDR3 has 13 residues. The CDR3 protein is CASSTGSNYGYTF. CDR3 DNA sequence: TGTGCCAGCAGTACCGGGAGTAACTATGGCTACACCTTC.

The chain couples TRBV7-2 to TRBJ2-3; D gene ambiguous. Germline V gene sequence: CDR1 SGHTA, CDR2 FQGNSA. Trimming pared 2 bases from V and 9 bases from J, leaving 6 bases between. The length of the CDR3 is 11 residues. The CDR3 loop is CASSLYGTQYF. The CDR3 DNA is TGTGCCAGCAGCTTATATGGGACGCAGTATTTT.

This clonotype was detected only a few times. The chain carries TRBV12-3 or TRBV12-4 and TRBJ2-2, with D unclear. The CDR3 loop spans 11 amino acids. The germline V and J ends were trimmed by 8 bases and 7 bases, with 8 bases remaining between them. The DNA for the CDR3 is TGTGCCAGCCCCGCGTACGGGGAGCTGTTTTTT. Translating it yields CASPAYGELFF.

The CDR3 coding sequence is TGTGCCAGCACAGGGGGCACTGAAGCTTTCTTT. Residues: CASTGGTEAFF. The chain carries TRBV12-3 or TRBV12-4 and TRBJ1-1; TRBD1 aligns across 7 bases. After removal of 7 bases from V and 4 bases from J, the junction contained 0 bases not matched to a gene. CDR3 size: 11 residues.

CDR3 DNA sequence: TGCGCCAGCAGCTTGGTGGCTAGAAAGCAGTTCTTC. This translates into CASSLVARKQFF. V and J are TRBV5-1 and TRBJ2-1; D is unclear. Germline V gene sequence: CDR1 SGHRS, CDR2 YFSETQ. The CDR3 is made up of 12 amino acids. The V and J ends lost 0 bases and 11 bases respectively, with 9 bases between them.

This clonotype was found many times. This sequence joins TRBV29-1 and TRBJ2-2, with D possibly being TRBD1 (6 bases). CDR3 size: 13 residues. Germline assignment: CDR1 SQVTM and CDR2 ANQGSEA. The V and J ends lost 7 bases and 2 bases respectively, with 11 bases between them. CDR3 sequence (DNA): TGCAGCGGTCGGACAGAAAACACCGGGGAGCTGTTTTTT. It specifies CSGRTENTGELFF.

This clonotype was counted between two and nine times. CDR3 DNA sequence: TGTGCCAGCAGTTTTAGGACAGGCTCTGAAGCTTTCTTT. Amino acid sequence: CASSFRTGSEAFF. The rearrangement joins TRBV12-3 or TRBV12-4 to TRBJ1-1, with 7 bases matching TRBD1. This CDR3 is 13 amino acids long. Trimming removed 3 bases from V and 6 bases from J; junction bases left unmatched: 4.

This clonotype was picked up a small number of times. The rearrangement links TRBV29-1 to TRBJ2-5; D is unclear. From germline, CDR1 is SQVTM and CDR2 ANQGSEA. Trimming stripped 4 bases from V and 4 bases from J, with 13 bases between. The CDR3 consists of 13 residues. As DNA, the CDR3 is TGCAGCGTTGTAGGTGAGCGACGAGAGACCCAGTACTTC. This sequence encodes CSVVGERRETQYF. Complete variable domain (other parts from reference TRBV29-1 and TRBJ2-5): SAVISQKPSRDICQRGTSLTIQCQVDSQVTMMFWYRQQPGQSLTLIATANQGSEATYESGFVIDKFPISRPNLTFSTLTVSNMSPEDSSIYLCSVVGERRETQYFGPGTRLLVL.

The chain links TRBV2 to TRBJ2-7, with 11 bases aligning to TRBD2. From germline, CDR1 is SNHLY and CDR2 FYNNEI. The CDR3 loop spans 16 amino acids. The J segment lost 2 bases and the V segment lost 7 bases, leaving 10 bases of the junction unmatched. CDR3 nucleotide sequence: TGTGCCAGCACCGAGGTGGAGGGACTAGCGGCCTACGAGCAGTACTTC. As protein: CASTEVEGLAAYEQYF.

This rearrangement joins TRBV12-3 or TRBV12-4 to TRBJ2-7; no reliable D call. The CDR3 extends over 13 amino acids. V lost 1 base to trimming and J lost 6 bases, with 10 bases between them. The CDR3 DNA follows: TGTGCCAGCAGTTTAGTTGGCCTGCCCGAGCAGTACTTC. It is translated as CASSLVGLPEQYF.

This clonotype was seen only a few times. The V and J genes are TRBV5-4 and TRBJ2-3; D is undetermined. The CDR3 is 13 residues long. V dropped 3 bases and J dropped 8 bases, with 13 bases sitting between them. Germline CDR1 reads SGHNT; CDR2 reads YYREEE (reference sequence). The CDR3 sequence is CASSSPARGTQYF. CDR3 DNA sequence: TGTGCCAGCAGCTCCCCAGCGAGAGGTACGCAGTATTTT. Full variable domain (outside the CDR3, taken from reference TRBV5-4 and TRBJ2-3): ETGVTQSPTHLIKTRGQQVTLRCSSQSGHNTVSWYQQALGQGPQFIFQYYREEENGRGNFPPRFSGLQFPNYSSELNVNALELDDSALYLCASSSPARGTQYFGPGTRLTVL.

There are many counts of this clonotype. The V gene is TRBV20-1, the J gene TRBJ2-1; 9 nucleotides agree with TRBD2. CDR1 and CDR2 from the germline V gene are DFQATT and SNEGSKA (reference sequence). The CDR3 extends over 16 amino acids. Germline trimming cut 6 bases from V and 8 bases from J; bases unmatched to any gene: 17. Here the CDR3 reads CSAPLAGGRGGDEQFF. The DNA of the CDR3 is TGCAGTGCCCCCCTGGCGGGAGGGCGGGGCGGCGATGAGCAGTTCTTC.

In DNA form, the CDR3 reads TGCGCCAGCAGTCGGGAGGCTAGTAAAGGGTACGAGCAGTACTTC. It encodes CASSREASKGYEQYF. V is TRBV4-1 and J is TRBJ2-7; 7 bases are shared with TRBD2. There are 15 residues in the CDR3. J gave up 4 bases and V 6 bases, and 12 bases lay outside the gene matches. Germline V lookup: CDR1 MGHRA, CDR2 YSYEKL.

This chain joins TRBV7-9 and TRBJ1-5; 7 bases agree with TRBD1. V shed 4 bases and J 4 bases; nucleotides not matched to a gene: 7. This CDR3 is 15 amino acids long. Germline-derived CDR1 and CDR2 are SEHNR and FQNEAQ (reference sequence). The CDR3, as DNA: TGTGCCAGCAGCTCAGGCAGGGGGATTAATCAGCCCCAGCATTTT. It specifies CASSSGRGINQPQHF.

This rearrangement joins TRBV29-1 to TRBJ2-1, with 12 bases that match TRBD2. Per germline, CDR1 SQVTM and CDR2 ANQGSEA. Unmatched junction bases numbered 14, after V lost 7 bases and J lost 4 bases. The CDR3 contains 17 residues. The chain's CDR3 is CSAEGQSGTSGYNEQFF. The CDR3 coding sequence is TGCAGCGCCGAGGGACAGTCCGGGACTAGCGGGTACAATGAGCAGTTCTTC.

The chain has TRBV4-1 and TRBJ2-7; 10 nucleotides align to TRBD2. V gave up 6 bases and J gave up 3 bases; unmatched junction bases: 2. This CDR3 spans 13 amino acids. Germline V gene lookup returns CDR1 MGHRA and CDR2 YSYEKL. As DNA, the CDR3 is TGCGCCAGCAGACAGCGGGAGGGCTACGAGCAGTACTTC. It yields the protein CASRQREGYEQYF.

This clonotype was seen a few times. The rearrangement joins TRBV12-3 or TRBV12-4 to TRBJ2-7; D possibly corresponds to TRBD1 (5 bases). CDR3 length: 16 amino acids. The germline V and J ends were trimmed by 6 bases and 4 bases, with 22 bases remaining between them. The CDR3 nucleotides are TGTGCCAGCAGCCTTAGGGGAACTCCGAGCAGGTACGAGCAGTACTTC. Translation gives CASSLRGTPSRYEQYF.

This clonotype occurred many times. V is TRBV18 and J is TRBJ2-5; D uncertain. V was trimmed by 2 bases and J by 5 bases, leaving 9 bases between them. The V gene's germline CDR1 is KGHSH and CDR2 LQKENI. The CDR3 covers 13 residues. The CDR3 is CASSPSPEETQYF. The CDR3 nucleotides read TGTGCCAGCTCACCAAGTCCAGAGGAGACCCAGTACTTC.

This clonotype came up a few times. The chain uses TRBV9 and TRBJ2-2; the D is unclear. The CDR3 consists of 14 residues. V was pared by 1 base and J by 4 bases, with 8 bases between. The V gene's germline CDR1 is SGDLS and CDR2 YYNGEE. CDR3 bases: TGTGCCAGCAGCGTACACAGAGTCACCGGGGAGCTGTTTTTT. It yields the protein CASSVHRVTGELFF. The entire variable domain, with the rest obtained from reference TRBV9 and TRBJ2-2, is as follows: DSGVTQTPKHLITATGQRVTLRCSPRSGDLSVYWYQQSLDQGLQFLIQYYNGEERAKGNILERFSAQQFPDLHSELNLSSLELGDSALYFCASSVHRVTGELFFGEGSRLTVL.

The chain recombines TRBV7-9 with TRBJ1-1; 11 nucleotides align to TRBD1. The germline gives CDR1 SEHNR, CDR2 FQNEAQ (reference sequence). V trimming: 6 bases; J trimming: 11 bases; junction bases outside the gene matches: 8. The length of the CDR3 is 13 residues. CDR3 in DNA: TGTGCCAGCAGAGCCGGGACAGGGGGGTGGGCTTTCTTT. Residues: CASRAGTGGWAFF.

This clonotype was observed a handful of times. The CDR3 region is CASSSSLRGKNNEQFF. The DNA of the CDR3 is TGTGCCAGCAGTTCTTCATTACGGGGGAAAAACAATGAGCAGTTCTTC. V and J are TRBV6-2 or TRBV6-3 and TRBJ2-1, with D possibly TRBD2 on 6 matching bases. This CDR3 comprises 16 residues. V lost 4 bases and J 5 bases, leaving 18 bases between the germline ends. Germline CDR1 reads MNHEY; CDR2 reads SVGEGT.

This clonotype showed up many times. The chain joins TRBV11-2 to TRBJ2-5; the D is unclear. Germline values: CDR1 SGHAT, CDR2 FQNNGV. V was clipped by 1 base and J by 5 bases, with 8 bases between them. The CDR3 extends over 13 amino acids. CDR3 in DNA: TGTGCCAGCAGCTTAGGCCCCGAGGAGACCCAGTACTTC. Translating gives CASSLGPEETQYF.